This TCR beta chain was profiled in a study of blood T cell repertoires in COVID-19. Study-level information: Specimens from acute and convalescent COVID-19 originated in the United States, Italy and Spain. Sources were T cells, B-cell-depleted T cells, or PBMCs; the material itself was cDNA or gDNA.

Using immunoSEQ multiplex PCR, the repertoire was profiled, and TCRdb retains in-frame clones only, with some absent. The sample holds about 200,000 clones, 80% seen once. The V segment lost 4 bases and the J segment 3 bases; nucleotides outside the gene matches: 5. The CDR3 has 16 amino acids. Per germline, CDR1 SGHNT and CDR2 YYREEE (reference sequence). The specimen was peripheral blood. The chain combines TRBV5-4 with TRBJ2-2, with 11 bases matching TRBD2. The sequence derives from a woman between 65 and 79 years old with acute or convalescent COVID-19. The CDR3 DNA reads as TGTGCCAGCAGCCGTGGACTAGCGGGCCACACCGGGGAGCTGTTTTTT. Translated: CASSRGLAGHTGELFF. Filled out from reference TRBV5-4 and TRBJ2-2, the complete variable domain reads ETGVTQSPTHLIKTRGQQVTLRCSSQSGHNTVSWYQQALGQGPQFIFQYYREEENGRGNFPPRFSGLQFPNYSSELNVNALELDDSALYLCASSRGLAGHTGELFFGEGSRLTVL.